This T cell receptor beta chain was found in a study of blood T cell repertoires in COVID-19. As for the study in general: T cells, B-cell-depleted T cells, or PBMCs provided the cDNA or gDNA that served as material.

Germline CDR1 SNHLY, CDR2 FYNNEI. The CDR3 covers 18 residues. V trimming: 3 bases; J trimming: 2 bases; junction bases outside the gene matches: 6. Method: immunoSEQ multiplex PCR; TCRdb's copy keeps in-frame clones and lacks some. Among under 250,000 clones listed, over 70% were seen once. The chain is built from TRBV2 and TRBJ2-1; 14 bases are a match to TRBD2. The sequenced sample was peripheral blood. The clonotype comes from a man in his forties with active or convalescent COVID-19. CDR3 bases: TGTGCCAGCAGTGAGGACTGGACTAGCGGGGGGACCTACAATGAGCAGTTCTTC. Translating it yields CASSEDWTSGGTYNEQFF.